Below, 13 T cell receptor beta chains from the same sample are listed, as sequenced in a study of neurological immune-mediated disorders. The time point here: technical triplicate 2. TCRdb processed the 5' RACE reads anew with MiXCR; each CDR3 protein has one entry. The table lists roughly 57,000 distinct CDR3 sequences, 20% to 30% of them singletons. The sequenced sample consisted of PBMCs. All receptors come from a man between 60 and 70 years old with HTLV-1-associated myelopathy (HAM/TSP).

In this sample, this clonotype is medium-sized. CDR3 sequence reads: CASTDPAVGNSPLHF. CDR3 nucleotides: TGTGCCAGCACCGACCCCGCAGTCGGGAATTCACCCCTCCACTTT. This sequence joins TRBV2 and TRBJ1-6, with D hard to call. V shed 7 bases and J shed 7 bases, with 17 bases lying between them. The CDR3 has 15 amino acids. Germline loops: CDR1 SNHLY, CDR2 FYNNEI.

The chain uses TRBV9 and TRBJ2-2, with D possibly being TRBD2 (6 bases). Germline-derived CDR1 and CDR2 are SGDLS and YYNGEE. CDR3 size: 14 residues. V lost 0 bases and J lost 4, with 7 bases in between. The CDR3 is CASSVAGVTGELFF. The DNA for the CDR3 is TGTGCCAGCAGCGTAGCGGGAGTCACCGGGGAGCTGTTTTTT.

This clonotype occurred many times. The chain has TRBV29-1 and TRBJ2-2; 8 nucleotides align to TRBD1. CDR1 and CDR2 (germline): SQVTM, ANQGSEA. The CDR3 totals 13 residues. The V segment lost 4 bases and the J segment 4 bases; nucleotides outside the gene matches: 2. The CDR3 bases are TGCAGCGTTGTGCAGGGGGCCACCGGGGAGCTGTTTTTT. The encoded protein is CSVVQGATGELFF.

This clonotype was seen many times. The rearrangement uses TRBV5-1 and TRBJ1-2; TRBD1 aligns across 8 bases. The CDR3 spans 15 residues. The J segment lost 8 bases and the V segment lost 0 bases, leaving 9 bases of the junction unmatched. Germline lookup yields CDR1 SGHRS and CDR2 YFSETQ. CDR3 protein: CASSLVGQGAVGYTF. The CDR3 DNA is TGCGCCAGCAGCTTGGTAGGTCAGGGGGCCGTCGGCTACACCTTC.

The chain carries TRBV28 and TRBJ2-7; 10 bases agree with TRBD2. The germline V gene encodes CDR1 MDHEN and CDR2 SYDVKM. The CDR3 is 15 residues long. The J segment lost 0 bases and the V segment lost 8 bases, leaving 7 bases of the junction unmatched. The CDR3 spells CASSQTSGFSYEQYF. CDR3 in DNA: TGTGCCAGCTCCCAGACTAGCGGGTTCTCCTACGAGCAGTACTTC.

This clonotype was recorded many times. The genes are TRBV5-1 and TRBJ2-3; possibly TRBD2 for D (5 bases). The germline CDR1 and CDR2 sequences are SGHRS and YFSETQ. The germline V and J ends were trimmed by 4 bases and 2 bases, with 17 bases remaining between them. CDR3 length equals 16 residues. The CDR3 sequence: CASSTGAVGSTDTQYF. For the CDR3, the DNA is TGCGCCAGCAGCACTGGAGCGGTGGGGTCCACAGATACGCAGTATTTT.

There are many counts of this clonotype. V gene TRBV5-1 combines with J gene TRBJ2-3, with D perhaps TRBD2 (6 bases). Trimming removed 0 bases from V and 0 bases from J, with 11 bases in between. The CDR3 length is 16 residues. Looked up from germline, CDR1 is SGHRS and CDR2 is YFSETQ. CDR3 amino acids: CASSLVGGESTDTQYF. CDR3 coding DNA: TGCGCCAGCAGCTTGGTTGGCGGGGAGAGCACAGATACGCAGTATTTT. Together with reference TRBV5-1 and TRBJ2-3, the CDR3 gives the full variable domain: KAGVTQTPRYLIKTRGQQVTLSCSPISGHRSVSWYQQTPGQGLQFLFEYFSETQRNKGNFPGRFSGRQFSNSRSEMNVSTLELGDSALYLCASSLVGGESTDTQYFGPGTRLTVL.

The sample holds many counts of this clonotype. The J gene is TRBJ1-2, the V gene TRBV28; D ambiguous. Deletions cut 7 bases from V and 0 bases from J, with 9 bases between. Germline V lookup: CDR1 MDHEN, CDR2 SYDVKM. The CDR3 contains 13 residues. In DNA form, the CDR3 reads TGTGCCAGCACTCGCCCCCCTAACTATGGCTACACCTTC. Its translation: CASTRPPNYGYTF.

This chain links TRBV5-5 with TRBJ1-1, with TRBD1 as a possible D gene (5 bases). V lost 0 bases and J 5 bases, leaving 14 bases between the germline ends. Germline V gene lookup returns CDR1 SGHKS and CDR2 YYEKEE (reference sequence). The CDR3 covers 15 residues. As DNA, the CDR3 is TGTGCCAGCAGCTTGGAGCCGTCAGGGAGTACTGAAGCTTTCTTT. Amino acids: CASSLEPSGSTEAFF.

The chain uses TRBV27 and TRBJ2-7; the D is unclear. The V end lost 0 bases, the J end lost 6 bases, and 12 bases lay between the germline ends. The CDR3 covers 14 residues. The germline V gene encodes CDR1 MNHEY and CDR2 SMNVEV (reference sequence). CDR3 loop: CASSLSRRAREQYF. Written as DNA, the CDR3 is TGTGCCAGCAGTTTATCCCGACGAGCTCGCGAGCAGTACTTC.

This clonotype was seen many times. CDR3 protein: CASSLAAAGTAATDTQYF. The DNA for the CDR3 is TGCGCCAGCAGCTTGGCCGCGGCGGGGACAGCCGCCACTGATACGCAGTATTTT. This chain links TRBV5-1 with TRBJ2-3; TRBD1 is a possible D gene (7 bases). CDR1 SGHRS and CDR2 YFSETQ come from the germline V gene. V was pared by 0 bases and J by 6 bases, with 23 bases between. CDR3 length equals 18 residues.

There are many counts of this clonotype. This chain links TRBV5-1 with TRBJ1-4; TRBD1 matches 11 bases. With 4 bases clipped from V and 8 bases from J, the junction kept 4 bases outside the gene matches. This CDR3 spans 14 amino acids. In germline, CDR1 is SGHRS, CDR2 YFSETQ. The CDR3 here is CASSPGQGGEKLFF. CDR3 DNA: TGCGCCAGCAGCCCGGGACAGGGGGGAGAAAAACTGTTTTTT.

This chain links TRBV10-3 with TRBJ2-6, with D uncertain. This CDR3 region has 16 residues. V was pared by 3 bases and J by 4 bases, with 13 bases between. Germline CDR1 and CDR2: ENHRY and SYGVKD. CDR3 sequence reads: CAISDLSTAGANVLTF. In DNA, the CDR3 is TGTGCCATCAGTGACCTAAGTACAGCGGGGGCCAACGTCCTGACTTTC.